These T cell receptor beta chains were read from a single sample in a study of T cells in Graves' hyperthyroidism and ophthalmopathy. In TCRdb, the multiplex PCR reads were re-called with MiXCR into one record per CDR3 protein. The table includes about 580,000 distinct CDR3 sequences, about 15% detected once. Specimen: blood. These receptors came from a woman under 40 with Graves' hyperthyroidism that later progressed to Graves' ophthalmopathy. Each CDR3 is given with its conserved first and last residue.

v_call cdr3_aa
TRBV7-2 CASSSGVGDEQFF
TRBV20-1 CSAPNQGPEQYF
TRBV3-1 CASSQDVGVRGYTF
TRBV6-1 CASKREGTGELFF
TRBV2 CASSERGDSYEQYF
TRBV4-3 CASSQDGLAYEQYF
TRBV24-1 CATGSYTDTQYF
TRBV27 CASSPTPTSSGELFF
TRBV6-1 CASSFPLGGEQFF
TRBV19 CASSPSGLAGGTQYF
TRBV6-1 CASIPHLGLAGGPDTQYF
TRBV20-1 CSAWDGQVGQPQHF
TRBV7-2 CASSLGQSYNEQFF
TRBV19 CASSIPAAGNTIYF